This T cell receptor beta chain was identified in a study of T cell responses to AZD1222 COVID-19 vaccine. Worth noting for this clone: Its antigen remains unidentified.

The CDR3 consists of 14 residues. Repertoires were generated with immunoSEQ multiplex PCR, while TCRdb's copy carries only in-frame clones and drops some. This table has 150,000 to 180,000 clones, around nine tenths appearing once. Findings and limits, study-wide: In a largely white British group with more females than males, clonal diversity was possibly underestimated.

Sequenced here: peripheral blood, sampled on day 0 of AZD1222 vaccination. The clonotype comes from an adult in good health. V and J are TRBV21-1 and TRBJ2-2; the tabulated D call, TRBD2, remains unverified against the DNA. TRBV21-1 is given as a pseudogene. CDR3 in amino acids: CASSSLSGTGELFF. The CDR3 region has the DNA TGTGCCAGCAGCTCCCTTTCGGGAACCGGGGAGCTGTTTTTT.